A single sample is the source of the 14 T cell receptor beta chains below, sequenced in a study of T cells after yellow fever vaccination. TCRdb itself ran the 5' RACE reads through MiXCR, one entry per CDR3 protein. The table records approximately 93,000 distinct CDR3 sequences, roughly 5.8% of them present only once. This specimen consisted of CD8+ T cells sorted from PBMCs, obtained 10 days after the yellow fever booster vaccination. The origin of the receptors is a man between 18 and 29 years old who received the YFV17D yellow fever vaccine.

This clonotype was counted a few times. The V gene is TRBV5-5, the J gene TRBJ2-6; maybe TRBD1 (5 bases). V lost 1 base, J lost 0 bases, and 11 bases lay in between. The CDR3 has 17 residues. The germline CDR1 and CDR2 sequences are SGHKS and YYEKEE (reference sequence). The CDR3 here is CASSLWQGTSGANVLTF. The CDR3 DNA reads TGTGCCAGCAGCTTGTGGCAGGGTACCTCTGGGGCCAACGTCCTGACTTTC.

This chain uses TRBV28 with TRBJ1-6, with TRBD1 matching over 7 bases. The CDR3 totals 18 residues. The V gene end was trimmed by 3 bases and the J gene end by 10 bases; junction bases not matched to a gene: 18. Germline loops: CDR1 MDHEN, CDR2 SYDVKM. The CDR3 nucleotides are TGTGCCAGCAGTTTGAAGGTCGGAGACTATAACAGGGGATCACCCCTCCACTTT. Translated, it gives CASSLKVGDYNRGSPLHF.

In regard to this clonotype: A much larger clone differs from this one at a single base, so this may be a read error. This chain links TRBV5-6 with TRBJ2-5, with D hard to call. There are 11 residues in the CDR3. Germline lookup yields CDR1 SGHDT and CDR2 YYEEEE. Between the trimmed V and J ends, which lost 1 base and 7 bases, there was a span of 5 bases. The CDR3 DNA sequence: TGTGCCAGCAGCTTGTCGGGGACCCAGTACTTC. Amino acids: CASSLSGTQYF.

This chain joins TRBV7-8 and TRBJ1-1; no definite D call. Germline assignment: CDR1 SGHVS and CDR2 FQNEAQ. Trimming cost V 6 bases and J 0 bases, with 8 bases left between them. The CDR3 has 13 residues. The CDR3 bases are TGTGCCAGCAGATACACAGTGAACACTGAAGCTTTCTTT. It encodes CASRYTVNTEAFF.

The CDR3 is CASSPPAAFPGGTQYF. DNA for the CDR3: TGTGCCAGCTCACCACCGGCAGCTTTCCCGGGAGGGACCCAGTACTTC. The rearrangement links TRBV18 to TRBJ2-5; TRBD2 aligns across 7 bases. Trimming took 0 bases from V and 7 from J; bases not matched to a gene: 11. CDR3 size: 16 residues. Germline CDR1 is KGHSH and CDR2 is LQKENI.

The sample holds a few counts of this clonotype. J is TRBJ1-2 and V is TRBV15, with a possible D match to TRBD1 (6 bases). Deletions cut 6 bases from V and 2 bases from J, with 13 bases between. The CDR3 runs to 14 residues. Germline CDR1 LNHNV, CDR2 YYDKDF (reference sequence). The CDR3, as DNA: TGTGCCACCAGGCCAGGGGTTTTCAACTATGGCTACACCTTC. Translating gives CATRPGVFNYGYTF.

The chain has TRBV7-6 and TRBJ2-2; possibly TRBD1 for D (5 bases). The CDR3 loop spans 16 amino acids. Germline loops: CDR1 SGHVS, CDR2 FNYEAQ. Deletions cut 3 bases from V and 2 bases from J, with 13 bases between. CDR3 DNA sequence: TGTGCCAGCAGCTTGCTTCCAGGGATAAACACCGGGGAGCTGTTTTTT. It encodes CASSLLPGINTGELFF.

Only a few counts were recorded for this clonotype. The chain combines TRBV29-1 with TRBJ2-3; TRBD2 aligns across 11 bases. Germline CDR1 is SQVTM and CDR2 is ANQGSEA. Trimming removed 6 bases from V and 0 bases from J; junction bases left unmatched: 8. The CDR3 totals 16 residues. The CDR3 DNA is TGCAGCGTCGACGGACTAGCGGGCCCTAGCACAGATACGCAGTATTTT. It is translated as CSVDGLAGPSTDTQYF.

The chain's CDR3 is CASSSVRSTDTQYF. For the CDR3, the DNA is TGTGCCAGCAGTTCCGTCCGTAGCACAGATACGCAGTATTTT. J is TRBJ2-3 and V is TRBV12-3 or TRBV12-4; D is unresolved. V lost 4 bases and J 0 bases, leaving 8 bases between the germline ends. CDR3 length: 14 residues.

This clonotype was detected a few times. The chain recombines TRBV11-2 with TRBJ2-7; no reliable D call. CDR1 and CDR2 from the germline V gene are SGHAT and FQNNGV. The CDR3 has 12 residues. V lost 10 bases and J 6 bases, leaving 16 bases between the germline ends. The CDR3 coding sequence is TGTGCCACCCAGCATTGGGAAGGCGAGCAGTACTTC. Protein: CATQHWEGEQYF.

The CDR3 coding sequence is TGTGCCAGCAGCTTGGTATGGGGTGATGGGGTCAATGAGCAGTTCTTC. Residues: CASSLVWGDGVNEQFF. The V and J genes are TRBV5-8 and TRBJ2-1, with unresolved D. CDR1 SGHTS and CDR2 YDEGEE come from the germline V gene. This CDR3 has 16 residues. The germline V and J ends were trimmed by 0 bases and 6 bases, with 16 bases remaining between them.

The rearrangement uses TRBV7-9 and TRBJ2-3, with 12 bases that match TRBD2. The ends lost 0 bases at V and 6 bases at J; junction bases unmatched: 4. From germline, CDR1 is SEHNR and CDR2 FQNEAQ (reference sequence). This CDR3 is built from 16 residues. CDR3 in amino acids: CASSLAPSGGGDTQYF. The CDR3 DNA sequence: TGTGCCAGCAGCTTAGCCCCTAGCGGGGGGGGTGATACGCAGTATTTT.

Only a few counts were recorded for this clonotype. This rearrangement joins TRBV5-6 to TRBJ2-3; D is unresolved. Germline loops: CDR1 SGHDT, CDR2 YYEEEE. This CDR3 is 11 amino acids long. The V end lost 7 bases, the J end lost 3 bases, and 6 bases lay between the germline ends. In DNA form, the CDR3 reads TGTGCCAGCCAAAGGACAGATACGCAGTATTTT. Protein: CASQRTDTQYF.

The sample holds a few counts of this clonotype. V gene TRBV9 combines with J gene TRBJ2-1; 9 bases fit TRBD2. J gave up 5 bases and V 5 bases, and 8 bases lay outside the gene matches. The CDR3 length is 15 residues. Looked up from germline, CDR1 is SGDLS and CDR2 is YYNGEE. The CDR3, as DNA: TGTGCCAGCAGGCTCGGGCCTAGCGGGAACAATGAGCAGTTCTTC. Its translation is CASRLGPSGNNEQFF.